The present T cell receptor beta chain was sequenced within a study of vaccination effects on CD4 cells after COVID-19. The ViraFEST assay expanded antigen-specific CD4+ T cells with viral peptide pools before sequencing. Culture proceeded for 10 days, and CD4+ T cells were then isolated. Participants each got two BNT162b2 or mRNA-1273 vaccine doses. Vaccinated participants had no history of SARS-CoV-2 infection and tested negative for nucleocapsid antibodies. PBMC cultures contained about 2 million cells per well, 8.5 to 10 IU/ml IL-2 and 10 ug/ml peptides. Study results and limitations: Marked clonal contraction was seen in infection- and vaccine-induced clones late after vaccination. Only a few convalescent patients and no early post-infection timepoints featured in the study.

The CDR3 is 15 amino acids. Germline V CDR1 and CDR2: SGHRS, YFSETQ. V lost 1 base to trimming and J lost 0 bases, with 9 bases between them. Libraries were prepared by immunoSEQ multiplex PCR; TCRdb keeps only in-frame clonotypes and omits some of them. Of 57,000 or so clones listed, roughly 73% are singletons. To note about this clone: Its matching antigen is unknown.

The TCR sequence derives from a human donor who received a COVID-19 vaccine. V usage is TRBV5-1 and J usage is TRBJ2-3; D uncertain. This specimen consisted of CD4+ T cells from PBMCs cultured with HCoV-229E spike peptides, obtained after COVID-19 vaccination. CDR3: CASSLFPSSTDTQYF. CDR3 bases: TGCGCCAGCAGCTTGTTTCCGAGCAGCACAGATACGCAGTATTTT. Filled out from reference TRBV5-1 and TRBJ2-3, the complete variable domain reads KAGVTQTPRYLIKTRGQQVTLSCSPISGHRSVSWYQQTPGQGLQFLFEYFSETQRNKGNFPGRFSGRQFSNSRSEMNVSTLELGDSALYLCASSLFPSSTDTQYFGPGTRLTVL.